The rows below give T cell receptor beta chains drawn from one sample of a study of tumor-infiltrating lymphocytes in primary liver carcinoma. MiXCR was run by TCRdb on the multiplex PCR reads, yielding one entry per CDR3 protein. The sample lists 250,000 to 350,000 distinct CDR3 sequences; around 50% were seen once. The specimen was peripheral blood. These receptor sequences come from a woman aged 30 to 39 with primary liver carcinoma and hepatitis B virus infection. The CDR3 runs from the conserved cysteine through the conserved F or W. A D gene is named only where the DNA matches it firmly. Not all rows give a size; the values are once, few, many and, for expanded clones, a class.

d_gene	j_gene	v_gene	abundance	CDR3aa	CDR3nt
NA	TRBJ1-6	TRBV6-1	many	CASRPARGTYNSPLHF	TGTGCCAGCAGGCCGGCCAGAGGGACCTATAATTCACCCCTCCACTTT
NA	TRBJ1-6	TRBV6-5	many	CASRLSFGNSPLHF	TGTGCCAGCAGACTGTCCTTTGGGAATTCACCCCTCCACTTT
NA	TRBJ1-1	TRBV6-5	many	CASSYSGTNTEAFF	TGTGCCAGCAGTTACTCAGGCACTAACACTGAAGCTTTCTTT
NA	TRBJ2-1	TRBV11-2	NA	CANCSSGRYDEQFF	TGTGCCAACTGCTCGTCGGGTCGGTACGATGAGCAGTTCTTC
NA	TRBJ1-1	TRBV10-3	NA	CATSGGLEAFF	TGTGCCACCAGTGGAGGCCTTGAAGCTTTCTTT
NA	TRBJ2-5	TRBV5-6	NA	CASGGTGWETQYF	TGTGCCAGCGGAGGAACTGGATGGGAGACCCAGTACTTC
TRBD1	TRBJ1-5	TRBV6-5	NA	CASSPRNRWTGGNNQPQHF	TGTGCCAGCAGTCCTCGGAACAGATGGACAGGAGGGAACAATCAGCCCCAGCATTTT
TRBD2	TRBJ2-7	TRBV11-2	NA	CGSSPTSYSYEQYF	TGTGGCAGCAGCCCGACTAGCTACTCCTACGAGCAGTATTTC
NA	TRBJ1-1	TRBV7-9	NA	CASSPGGGALAFF	TGTGCCAGCAGCCCCGGAGGGGGGGCTCTGGCTTTCTTT
NA	TRBJ2-3	TRBV12-3/TRBV12-4	NA	CASSLTGGRERPQYF	TGTGCCAGCAGTTTGACAGGCGGTAGGGAGAGGCCCCAGTATTTT
TRBD1	TRBJ2-1	TRBV4-1	NA	CASSHSPTGVLYNEQFF	TGCGCCAGCAGCCATAGCCCGACAGGGGTCCTCTACAATGAGCAGTTCTTC
TRBD2	TRBJ2-1	TRBV6-2/TRBV6-3	NA	CASERGRAGINEQFF	TGTGCCAGCGAACGAGGGAGGGCCGGTATCAATGAGCAGTTCTTC
NA	TRBJ1-6	TRBV6-1	few	CASSRGGTDSPLHF	TGTGCCAGCTCTAGGGGGGGTACCGATTCACCCCTCCACTTT
TRBD2	TRBJ2-2	TRBV11-3	NA	CASSTSGNTEELFF	TGTGCCAGCAGTACTAGCGGGAACACCGAGGAGTTGTTTTTT
TRBD2	TRBJ2-7	TRBV7-9	few	CASSSSTGLAVYEQYF	TGTGCCAGCAGCTCGTCTACGGGACTAGCGGTCTACGAGCAGTACTTC
NA	TRBJ1-3	TRBV6-6	NA	CVSSYVDSGNTIYF	TGTGTCAGCAGTTATGTGGATTCTGGAAACACCATATATTTT
NA	TRBJ1-5	TRBV6-1	NA	CANRMDDSSNQPRHF	TGTGCCAACAGGATGGACGACAGTAGCAATCAGCCCCGGCATTTT
NA	TRBJ2-3	TRBV5-6	NA	CASSHRRGPDTQYF	TGTGCCAGCAGCCATCGCAGGGGCCCAGATACGCAGTATTTT
NA	TRBJ2-7	TRBV11-3	many	CASSFSSTNEQYF	TGTGCCAGCAGCTTTTCTTCGACCAACGAGCAGTACTTC
NA	TRBJ2-2	TRBV28	NA	CVSSFGTRRELFF	TGTGTCAGCAGTTTCGGGACTCGACGAGAGCTGTTTTTT
NA	TRBJ2-1	TRBV7-9	once	CASSTPRGPYNELFF	TGTGCCAGCAGCACTCCCAGAGGACCCTACAATGAGCTGTTCTTC
TRBD2	TRBJ2-1	TRBV30	NA	CAWGTSGRGVYNEQFF	TGTGCCTGGGGGACTAGCGGGAGAGGGGTTTACAATGAGCAGTTCTTC
TRBD2	TRBJ2-1	TRBV20-1	few	CSGMGLAGAISYNEQFF	TGCAGTGGGATGGGACTAGCGGGAGCGATTTCCTACAATGAGCAGTTCTTC
NA	TRBJ2-3	TRBV29-1	NA	CSVENEALTQFF	TGCAGCGTTGAAAATGAGGCACTTACGCAGTTTTTT
NA	TRBJ2-7	TRBV6-5	NA	CASSQQLGKQYF	TGTGCCAGCAGTCAACAGCTTGGGAAGCAGTACTTC
TRBD1	TRBJ2-1	TRBV7-8	NA	CASSARDRVTYNDQFF	TGTGCCAGCAGCGCCCGGGACAGGGTGACCTACAATGATCAGTTCTTC
NA	TRBJ1-1	TRBV12-5	once	CASVGTGMSTEAFF	TGTGCTAGTGTCGGAACAGGGATGAGCACTGAAGCTTTCTTT
NA	TRBJ2-1	TRBV5-6	few	CASSLWRENDNEQFF	TGTGCCAGCAGCTTGTGGAGGGAGAATGACAATGAGCAGTTCTTC
NA	TRBJ2-3	TRBV11-3	many	CASSSGGGYTDTQYF	TGTGCCAGCAGCTCAGGGGGGGGGTACACAGATACGCAGTATTTT
NA	TRBJ2-5	TRBV5-1	NA	CASSLSWTKETQYF	TGCGCCAGCAGCTTGAGCTGGACAAAAGAGACCCAGTACTTC
TRBD1	TRBJ1-5	TRBV12-3/TRBV12-4	NA	CASSPDRGPPGQPQHF	TGTGCCAGCAGTCCGGACAGGGGACCTCCGGGGCAGCCCCAGCATTTT